This T cell receptor beta chain was recovered during a study of T cells after yellow fever vaccination. MiXCR, applied by TCRdb to the 5' RACE reads, yields one record per CDR3 protein. The table includes 400,000 or so distinct CDR3 sequences, 6.2% detected once. The source material was PBMCs, sampled 5 days after the yellow fever booster vaccination. The sequence was obtained from a man in his thirties or forties who received the YFV17D yellow fever vaccine.

The CDR3 coding sequence is TGTGCCATCAGTGAGCGTGAGAACACTGAAGCTTTCTTT. Its protein product is CAISERENTEAFF. The chain uses TRBV10-3 and TRBJ1-1; no clear D. V was shortened by 2 bases and J by 1 base, with 5 bases between the two germline ends. Germline V gene lookup returns CDR1 ENHRY and CDR2 SYGVKD. CDR3 length: 13 residues.